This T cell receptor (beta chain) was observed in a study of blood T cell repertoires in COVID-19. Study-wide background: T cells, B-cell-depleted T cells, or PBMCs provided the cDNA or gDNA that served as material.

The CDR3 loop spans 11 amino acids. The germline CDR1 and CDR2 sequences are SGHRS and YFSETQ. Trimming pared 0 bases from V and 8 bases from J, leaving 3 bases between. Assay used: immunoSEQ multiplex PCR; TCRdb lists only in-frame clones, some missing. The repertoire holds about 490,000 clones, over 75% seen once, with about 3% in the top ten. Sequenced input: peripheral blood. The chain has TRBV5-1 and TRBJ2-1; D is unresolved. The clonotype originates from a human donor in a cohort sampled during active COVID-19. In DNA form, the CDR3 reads TGCGCCAGCAGCTTGGCATATGAGCAGTTCTTC. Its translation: CASSLAYEQFF.